Included here is one T cell receptor beta chain sequence, with context. Repertoires were generated with immunoSEQ multiplex PCR, while TCRdb's copy carries only in-frame clones and drops some. Here the sample spans some 42,000 clones, approximately 90% being singletons. The data were obtained in a study of T cell changes during pregnancy in multiple sclerosis. V lost 6 bases to trimming and J lost 0 bases, with 11 bases between them. CDR1 and CDR2 (germline): MDHEN, SYDVKM. The CDR3 contains 15 residues. Here the sequenced sample was CD4+ T cells from peripheral blood mononuclear cells, taken after pregnancy. J is TRBJ1-4 and V is TRBV28; D is ambiguous. This TCR derives from a female donor with multiple sclerosis, enrolled in a pregnancy study. The CDR3 nucleotides read TGTGCCAGCAGGCCTCTAGTTTCAACTAATGAAAAACTGTTTTTT. Amino acid sequence: CASRPLVSTNEKLFF.